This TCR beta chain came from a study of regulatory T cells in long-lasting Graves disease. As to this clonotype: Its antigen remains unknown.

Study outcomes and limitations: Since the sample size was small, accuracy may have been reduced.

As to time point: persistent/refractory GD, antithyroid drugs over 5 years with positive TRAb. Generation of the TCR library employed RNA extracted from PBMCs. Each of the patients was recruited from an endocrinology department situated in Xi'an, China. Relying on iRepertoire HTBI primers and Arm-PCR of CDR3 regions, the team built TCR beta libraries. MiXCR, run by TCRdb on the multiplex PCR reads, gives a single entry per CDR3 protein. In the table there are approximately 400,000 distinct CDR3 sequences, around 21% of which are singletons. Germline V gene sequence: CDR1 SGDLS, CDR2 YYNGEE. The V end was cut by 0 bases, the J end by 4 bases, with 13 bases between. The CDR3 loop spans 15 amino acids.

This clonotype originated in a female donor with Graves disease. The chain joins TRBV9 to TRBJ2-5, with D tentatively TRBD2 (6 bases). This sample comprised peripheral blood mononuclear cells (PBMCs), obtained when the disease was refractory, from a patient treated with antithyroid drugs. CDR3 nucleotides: TGTGCCAGCAGCGTAGCCAGCGGGCGGGGAGAGACCCAGTACTTC. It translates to CASSVASGRGETQYF.